Each of the 15 T cell receptor beta chains below was sequenced from the same sample in a study of shared clonotypes between healthy human individuals. Assay used: immunoSEQ multiplex PCR; TCRdb lists only in-frame clones, some missing. The sample yields over 1.5 million clones, 95% to 99% seen once. The sequencing input was naive CD4+ T cells sorted from blood. Subset specified: CD45RA+ positively selected. Receptor source: a man aged 25-40 years in good health.

The chain has TRBV5-8 and TRBJ2-3, with D unresolved. The CDR3 contains 15 residues. The germline CDR1 and CDR2 sequences are SGHTS and YDEGEE. Trimming removed 2 bases at V and 2 bases at J, with 12 bases between. CDR3 bases: TGTGCCAGCAGCTTCGAGGCACCCAACACAGATACGCAGTATTTT. This encodes CASSFEAPNTDTQYF.

V and J are TRBV7-6 and TRBJ2-1; TRBD2 aligns across 9 bases. This CDR3 spans 16 amino acids. CDR1 is SGHVS and CDR2 is FNYEAQ in the germline V gene. After removal of 5 bases from V and 5 bases from J, the junction contained 10 bases not matched to a gene. Here the CDR3 reads CASSLVGTSRHNEQFF. The CDR3 DNA is TGTGCCAGCAGCCTAGTCGGGACTAGCCGCCACAATGAGCAGTTCTTC.

This clone was seen only once. The CDR3 nucleotides read TGTGCCAGCAGCTTCCGGACGGAAGAGACCCAGTACTTC. Translation: CASSFRTEETQYF. The genes are TRBV7-9 and TRBJ2-5; no clear D gene. This CDR3 comprises 13 residues. Trimming took off 3 bases at V and 3 bases at J, with 8 bases between the two ends. The V gene's germline CDR1 is SEHNR and CDR2 FQNEAQ (reference sequence).

The chain has TRBV5-1 and TRBJ1-1, with D unclear. CDR3 size: 14 residues. V lost 4 bases, J lost 4 bases, and 14 bases lay in between. CDR1 SGHRS and CDR2 YFSETQ come from the germline V gene. Here the CDR3 DNA reads TGCGCCAGCAGCCCTTCCCCGGTTTCCACTGAAGCTTTCTTT. Encoded protein: CASSPSPVSTEAFF.

V gene TRBV18 combines with J gene TRBJ2-1; 9 bases are a match to TRBD1. CDR3 length equals 14 residues. The trim removed 3 bases at V and 9 bases at J, leaving 6 bases unmatched. CDR1 is KGHSH, CDR2 LQKENI, per germline. CDR3 loop: CASSPNRGLGEQFF. The DNA of the CDR3 is TGTGCCAGCTCACCGAACAGGGGGCTGGGTGAGCAGTTCTTC.

The chain uses TRBV29-1 and TRBJ1-1; tentatively, D is TRBD1 (6 bases). The CDR3 consists of 14 residues. Germline assignment: CDR1 SQVTM and CDR2 ANQGSEA. Trimming shortened V by 6 bases and J by 3 bases, and 17 bases separated the two germline ends. CDR3 nucleotide sequence: TGCAGCGTCGTGGGGGGGGGCTCCTACACTGAAGCTTTCTTT. This encodes CSVVGGGSYTEAFF.

This clone was counted a single time. Written as DNA, the CDR3 is TGTGCCACTACACGGAGTCAGAGGGCCAACGTCCTGACTTTC. The encoded protein is CATTRSQRANVLTF. The V and J genes are TRBV6-5 and TRBJ2-6; D not certain. V was cut by 10 bases and J by 5 bases, with 15 bases left in between. This CDR3 comprises 14 residues. CDR1 MNHEY and CDR2 SVGAGI come from the germline V gene.

Remarks on this clone: This specimen includes other DNA sequences encoding the same CDR3. This chain links TRBV5-5 with TRBJ2-1, with D hard to call. CDR3 length: 13 amino acids. The V and J ends lost 0 bases and 2 bases respectively, with 3 bases between them. Germline V gives CDR1 SGHKS, CDR2 YYEKEE (reference sequence). DNA for the CDR3: TGTGCCAGCAGCTTGGGGCCCTACAATGAGCAGTTCTTC. Translated: CASSLGPYNEQFF.

The rearrangement joins TRBV11-2 to TRBJ2-7; D tentatively fits TRBD1 or TRBD2 (5 bases each). Germline V CDR1 and CDR2: SGHAT, FQNNGV. The CDR3 covers 13 residues. V was cut by 6 bases and J by 5 bases, with 14 bases left in between. The CDR3 sequence: CASRSLGRDEQYF. The CDR3 DNA reads TGTGCCAGCAGGAGCTTGGGGCGGGACGAGCAGTACTTC.

This chain joins TRBV14 and TRBJ2-7; 11 bases match TRBD2. The germline CDR1 and CDR2 sequences are SGHDN and FVKESK. CDR3 length: 14 amino acids. The V segment lost 4 bases and the J segment 6 bases; nucleotides outside the gene matches: 5. The CDR3 coding sequence is TGTGCCAGCAGCCGTTTAGCGGGAGGGCCCGAGCAGTACTTC. It is translated as CASSRLAGGPEQYF.

This chain's CDR3 is CASSDRPQTYEQYF. In nucleotides, the CDR3 is TGTGCCAGCAGTGACCGGCCGCAGACCTACGAGCAGTACTTC. The chain joins TRBV6-1 to TRBJ2-7; D not certain. Trimming cost V 3 bases and J 2 bases, with 11 bases left between them. The CDR3 consists of 14 residues. Germline CDR1 reads MNHNS; CDR2 reads SASEGT.

This rearrangement joins TRBV12-2 to TRBJ2-1; the table's D call, TRBD2, was not checked against the DNA. TRBV12-2 is reported as a pseudogene. This CDR3 is built from 17 residues. CDR3 protein: CASYFKARLAGVREQFF. The CDR3 DNA is TGTGCAAGTTACTTTAAAGCCCGGCTAGCGGGAGTTCGGGAGCAGTTCTTC.

The genes are TRBV6-1 and TRBJ2-1; 9 bases are shared with TRBD2. The V and J ends lost 8 bases and 6 bases, in that order; junction bases with no gene match: 11. Germline V lookup: CDR1 MNHNS, CDR2 SASEGT. This CDR3 spans 15 amino acids. The CDR3 sequence: CASGALAGSSNEQFF. The CDR3 DNA is TGTGCCAGCGGGGCGCTAGCGGGGTCATCCAATGAGCAGTTCTTC.

The V gene is TRBV9, the J gene TRBJ1-2; D is unclear. CDR1 and CDR2 from the germline V gene are SGDLS and YYNGEE. CDR3 length equals 15 residues. The ends were cut back, 3 bases at V and 8 bases at J, with 20 bases in the middle. CDR3 sequence: CASSALMDPGYGYTF. CDR3 DNA sequence: TGTGCCAGCAGCGCCCTCATGGACCCAGGATACGGCTACACCTTC.

This chain links TRBV15 with TRBJ2-7; the D is unclear. The V end was cut by 5 bases, the J end by 2 bases, with 13 bases between. CDR1 and CDR2 (germline): LNHNV, YYDKDF (reference sequence). CDR3 size: 14 residues. CDR3: CATSPRSVTYEQYF. The CDR3 DNA sequence: TGTGCCACCAGCCCTAGATCTGTGACCTACGAGCAGTACTTC.